A selection of T cell receptor beta chains follows, all from one sample in a study of OX40 agonist ivuxolimab in advanced cancers. Repertoires were generated with immunoSEQ multiplex PCR, while TCRdb's copy carries only in-frame clones and drops some. The table includes tens of thousands of clones, 75% to 90% detected once. Sequenced material: CD4+ or CD8+ T cells sorted from blood, taken in a trial of the OX40 agonist ivuxolimab. Receptors originate from an adult with an advanced solid tumor such as melanoma, head and neck, liver or kidney cancer. The CDR3 runs from the conserved cysteine through the conserved F or W. The order of the fields is V gene, D gene, clone size, J gene, CDR3 protein, CDR3 DNA. The D gene is left open where the match is weak. Clone size is stated in some rows and not others, as once, few, many or a class when expanded.

v_call: TRBV6-6
d_call: NA
clone_size: NA
j_call: TRBJ1-1
cdr3_aa: CASSLGGNVGTEAFF
cdr3_nt: TGTGCCAGCAGCTTAGGAGGGAATGTGGGTACTGAAGCTTTCTTT

v_call: TRBV28
d_call: NA
clone_size: NA
j_call: TRBJ1-2
cdr3_aa: CAGEGPNYGYTF
cdr3_nt: TGTGCGGGGGAGGGTCCTAACTATGGCTACACCTTC

v_call: TRBV6-5
d_call: NA
clone_size: NA
j_call: TRBJ2-4
cdr3_aa: CASSYSQLAKNIQYF
cdr3_nt: TGTGCCAGCAGTTACTCTCAGTTAGCCAAAAACATTCAGTACTTC

v_call: TRBV6-5
d_call: NA
clone_size: NA
j_call: TRBJ2-5
cdr3_aa: CASSLFGSRGETQYF
cdr3_nt: TGTGCCAGCAGTTTATTCGGCTCCCGAGGGGAGACCCAGTACTTC

v_call: TRBV30
d_call: NA
clone_size: NA
j_call: TRBJ2-7
cdr3_aa: CALEGDSSYEQYF
cdr3_nt: TGTGCCTTGGAGGGGGACAGCTCCTACGAGCAGTACTTC

v_call: TRBV19
d_call: NA
clone_size: NA
j_call: TRBJ2-1
cdr3_aa: CASRRRVTSSYNEQFF
cdr3_nt: TGTGCCAGTAGGAGGCGGGTTACGAGCTCCTACAATGAGCAGTTCTTC

v_call: TRBV28
d_call: NA
clone_size: NA
j_call: TRBJ2-6
cdr3_aa: CASSLRGANVLTF
cdr3_nt: TGTGCCAGCAGTTTACGAGGGGCCAACGTCCTGACTTTC

v_call: TRBV7-9
d_call: NA
clone_size: NA
j_call: TRBJ2-7
cdr3_aa: CASSFDRITYEQYF
cdr3_nt: TGTGCCAGCAGCTTCGACAGGATTACCTACGAGCAGTACTTC

v_call: TRBV10-3
d_call: NA
clone_size: NA
j_call: TRBJ2-1
cdr3_aa: CAIKGGGSYNEQFF
cdr3_nt: TGTGCCATCAAAGGCGGAGGGTCCTACAATGAGCAGTTCTTC

v_call: TRBV18
d_call: NA
clone_size: NA
j_call: TRBJ2-1
cdr3_aa: CASSQRTGEFNEQFF
cdr3_nt: TGTGCCAGCTCACAGCGAACGGGGGAATTCAATGAGCAGTTCTTC

v_call: TRBV9
d_call: TRBD1
clone_size: NA
j_call: TRBJ2-4
cdr3_aa: CASSARDRVIQYF
cdr3_nt: TGTGCCAGCAGCGCAAGGGACAGAGTCATTCAGTACTTC

v_call: TRBV27
d_call: TRBD1
clone_size: NA
j_call: TRBJ1-1
cdr3_aa: CASRRQGANTEAFF
cdr3_nt: TGTGCCAGCAGACGACAGGGGGCGAACACTGAAGCTTTCTTT

v_call: TRBV28
d_call: TRBD1
clone_size: NA
j_call: TRBJ2-5
cdr3_aa: CASSPGQGWETQYF
cdr3_nt: TGTGCCAGCAGTCCGGGACAGGGGTGGGAGACCCAGTACTTC

v_call: TRBV4-2
d_call: TRBD2
clone_size: NA
j_call: TRBJ2-3
cdr3_aa: CASSPATSVSTDTQYF
cdr3_nt: TGTGCCAGCAGCCCAGCAACTAGCGTAAGCACAGATACGCAGTATTTT

v_call: TRBV13
d_call: NA
clone_size: NA
j_call: TRBJ2-7
cdr3_aa: CASSLGDRIGKTSTYEQYF
cdr3_nt: TGTGCCAGCAGCTTAGGCGATAGAATTGGGAAAACCTCGACCTACGAGCAGTACTTC

v_call: TRBV6-5
d_call: NA
clone_size: NA
j_call: TRBJ1-5
cdr3_aa: CASSYGGQPQHF
cdr3_nt: TGTGCCAGCAGTTACGGGGGGCAGCCCCAGCATTTT

v_call: TRBV5-1
d_call: NA
clone_size: NA
j_call: TRBJ2-5
cdr3_aa: CASSSNEMETQYF
cdr3_nt: TGCGCCAGCAGCTCGAATGAGATGGAGACCCAGTACTTC

v_call: TRBV6-5
d_call: NA
clone_size: NA
j_call: TRBJ2-3
cdr3_aa: CASIEPEADTQYF
cdr3_nt: TGTGCCAGCATAGAGCCCGAAGCAGATACGCAGTATTTT

v_call: TRBV7-9
d_call: NA
clone_size: once
j_call: TRBJ2-1
cdr3_aa: CASSLPAKQFF
cdr3_nt: TGTGCCAGCAGCTTGCCGGCCAAGCAGTTCTTC

v_call: TRBV30
d_call: TRBD1
clone_size: NA
j_call: TRBJ1-5
cdr3_aa: CASSRQGNQPQHF
cdr3_nt: TGTGCCTCCTCGCGACAGGGGAATCAGCCCCAGCATTTT

v_call: TRBV7-9
d_call: TRBD2
clone_size: NA
j_call: TRBJ2-3
cdr3_aa: CASSPWSSGSTDTQYF
cdr3_nt: TGTGCCAGCAGCCCATGGTCTAGCGGTAGCACAGATACGCAGTATTTT

v_call: TRBV29-1
d_call: TRBD2
clone_size: NA
j_call: TRBJ2-2
cdr3_aa: CSVSGLGGDTGELFF
cdr3_nt: TGCAGCGTTTCCGGACTAGGAGGAGACACCGGGGAGCTGTTTTTT

v_call: TRBV4-2
d_call: NA
clone_size: NA
j_call: TRBJ2-3
cdr3_aa: CASSQRVEGGTDTQYF
cdr3_nt: TGTGCCAGCAGCCAACGGGTGGAGGGTGGCACAGATACGCAGTATTTT

v_call: TRBV28
d_call: NA
clone_size: few
j_call: TRBJ1-5
cdr3_aa: CASTLGGARQPQHF
cdr3_nt: TGTGCCAGCACCTTGGGGGGGGCACGGCAGCCCCAGCATTTT

v_call: TRBV29-1
d_call: TRBD1
clone_size: NA
j_call: TRBJ2-5
cdr3_aa: CSGKGAQGVQETQYF
cdr3_nt: TGCAGCGGGAAAGGGGCGCAGGGGGTCCAAGAGACCCAGTACTTC

v_call: TRBV5-1
d_call: NA
clone_size: NA
j_call: TRBJ2-7
cdr3_aa: CASSPHPGQLYEQYF
cdr3_nt: TGCGCCAGCAGCCCGCATCCAGGGCAGCTCTACGAGCAGTACTTC

v_call: TRBV19
d_call: TRBD1
clone_size: NA
j_call: TRBJ1-2
cdr3_aa: CASSIGGQGADGYTF
cdr3_nt: TGTGCCAGTAGTATCGGCGGACAGGGGGCGGATGGCTACACCTTC

v_call: TRBV6-1
d_call: TRBD2
clone_size: NA
j_call: TRBJ2-1
cdr3_aa: CASSERSGRADEQFF
cdr3_nt: TGTGCCAGCAGTGAGAGGAGCGGGAGGGCCGATGAGCAGTTCTTC

v_call: TRBV6-5
d_call: NA
clone_size: few
j_call: TRBJ2-7
cdr3_aa: CASSYRGTSSEQYF
cdr3_nt: TGTGCCAGCAGTTACAGGGGAACGTCTTCCGAGCAGTACTTC

v_call: TRBV6-5
d_call: NA
clone_size: NA
j_call: TRBJ2-3
cdr3_aa: CASSSYTDTQYF
cdr3_nt: TGTGCCAGCAGTTCATACACAGATACGCAGTATTTT

v_call: TRBV28
d_call: TRBD2
clone_size: NA
j_call: TRBJ2-3
cdr3_aa: CATTAAGGLFTQYF
cdr3_nt: TGTGCCACCACCGCAGCGGGAGGGCTATTTACGCAGTATTTT

v_call: TRBV5-1
d_call: TRBD1
clone_size: NA
j_call: TRBJ1-5
cdr3_aa: CASSIGTGGQPQHF
cdr3_nt: TGCGCCAGCAGCATAGGGACAGGGGGTCAGCCCCAGCATTTT

v_call: TRBV18
d_call: NA
clone_size: NA
j_call: TRBJ1-6
cdr3_aa: CASSPDGQNSPLHF
cdr3_nt: TGTGCCAGCTCACCGGACGGACAAAATTCACCCCTCCACTTT

v_call: TRBV2
d_call: NA
clone_size: NA
j_call: TRBJ1-1
cdr3_aa: CASSELAGLKTEAFF
cdr3_nt: TGTGCCAGCAGTGAATTGGCGGGGCTTAAGACTGAAGCTTTCTTT

v_call: TRBV28
d_call: TRBD1
clone_size: once
j_call: TRBJ1-4
cdr3_aa: CASSPLTGQEWVTNEKLFF
cdr3_nt: TGTGCCAGCAGTCCTCTGACAGGACAGGAATGGGTAACTAATGAAAAACTGTTTTTT

v_call: TRBV29-1
d_call: NA
clone_size: once
j_call: TRBJ2-5
cdr3_aa: CSVEDPRPAETQYF
cdr3_nt: TGCAGCGTTGAAGATCCCAGGCCGGCCGAGACCCAGTACTTC

v_call: TRBV5-6
d_call: NA
clone_size: once
j_call: TRBJ2-7
cdr3_aa: CASSPGSPGWFEQYF
cdr3_nt: TGTGCCAGCAGTCCGGGATCCCCGGGGTGGTTCGAGCAGTACTTC

v_call: TRBV28
d_call: TRBD2
clone_size: NA
j_call: TRBJ2-5
cdr3_aa: CASSPLSGGGRGKTQYF
cdr3_nt: TGTGCCAGCAGTCCCCTTAGCGGGGGCGGTCGAGGGAAGACCCAGTACTTC

v_call: TRBV19
d_call: NA
clone_size: NA
j_call: TRBJ1-5
cdr3_aa: CASSISGDSNQPQHF
cdr3_nt: TGTGCCAGTAGTATTTCAGGCGATAGCAATCAGCCCCAGCATTTT

v_call: TRBV2
d_call: TRBD2
clone_size: NA
j_call: TRBJ2-3
cdr3_aa: CASSPWGLADTDTQYF
cdr3_nt: TGTGCCAGCAGCCCATGGGGTCTAGCGGACACAGATACGCAGTATTTT

v_call: TRBV19
d_call: TRBD1
clone_size: NA
j_call: TRBJ2-7
cdr3_aa: CASSIETGAREQYF
cdr3_nt: TGTGCCAGTAGTATTGAGACAGGGGCCCGCGAGCAGTACTTC

v_call: TRBV5-1
d_call: NA
clone_size: NA
j_call: TRBJ1-2
cdr3_aa: CASSGSGSEDGYTF
cdr3_nt: TGCGCCAGCAGCGGTTCCGGTTCGGAAGATGGCTACACCTTC

v_call: TRBV7-5
d_call: NA
clone_size: NA
j_call: TRBJ2-5
cdr3_aa: CASGTEETQYF
cdr3_nt: TGTGCCAGCGGGACAGAAGAGACCCAGTACTTC

v_call: TRBV15
d_call: NA
clone_size: NA
j_call: TRBJ1-4
cdr3_aa: CATSRDSYQSSEKLFF
cdr3_nt: TGTGCCACCAGCAGAGATTCGTACCAGAGCTCTGAAAAACTGTTTTTT

v_call: TRBV19
d_call: NA
clone_size: NA
j_call: TRBJ2-7
cdr3_aa: CASRPHEQYF
cdr3_nt: TGTGCCAGTAGACCTCACGAGCAGTACTTC

v_call: TRBV13
d_call: NA
clone_size: NA
j_call: TRBJ2-7
cdr3_aa: CASSLGGTDPYEQYF
cdr3_nt: TGTGCCAGCAGCTTAGGCGGGACGGACCCCTACGAGCAGTACTTC

v_call: TRBV5-4
d_call: NA
clone_size: once
j_call: TRBJ2-4
cdr3_aa: CASSQDGYLAKNIQYF
cdr3_nt: TGTGCCAGCAGCCAGGACGGTTACCTAGCCAAAAACATTCAGTACTTC

v_call: TRBV7-9
d_call: NA
clone_size: NA
j_call: TRBJ1-4
cdr3_aa: CASSLAGSEEKLFF
cdr3_nt: TGTGCCAGCAGCTTAGCGGGGTCCGAAGAAAAACTGTTTTTT

v_call: TRBV30
d_call: TRBD1
clone_size: NA
j_call: TRBJ1-6
cdr3_aa: CAWSPDRGSLHF
cdr3_nt: TGTGCCTGGAGTCCCGACAGGGGGTCCCTCCACTTT

v_call: TRBV7-3
d_call: NA
clone_size: NA
j_call: TRBJ2-1
cdr3_aa: CASSLLPAGHEQFF
cdr3_nt: TGTGCCAGCAGCTTACTCCCTGCAGGGCATGAGCAGTTCTTC

v_call: TRBV7-3
d_call: TRBD2
clone_size: NA
j_call: TRBJ2-7
cdr3_aa: CASSPFPTSGRSYEQYF
cdr3_nt: TGTGCCAGCAGCCCGTTCCCGACTAGCGGGAGGTCCTACGAGCAGTACTTC

v_call: TRBV5-4
d_call: TRBD1
clone_size: NA
j_call: TRBJ2-1
cdr3_aa: CASSSSWGTGGHNEQFF
cdr3_nt: TGTGCCAGCAGCTCTAGTTGGGGGACAGGGGGACACAATGAGCAGTTCTTC

v_call: TRBV27
d_call: NA
clone_size: NA
j_call: TRBJ2-7
cdr3_aa: CASNPTAPTGDEQYF
cdr3_nt: TGTGCCAGCAATCCTACTGCCCCGACAGGAGACGAGCAGTACTTC